This T cell receptor (beta chain) was retrieved from a study of CD8 T cells in Susac syndrome. cDNA came from roughly 0.5 to 1 ug RNA primed by random hexamers. TCRdb reprocessed the immunoSEQ multiplex PCR reads with MiXCR, giving one entry per CDR3 protein. The sample lists 150,000 to 200,000 distinct CDR3 sequences, approximately 95% occurring once. Germline V gives CDR1 LGHDT, CDR2 YNNKEL (reference sequence). The CDR3 totals 15 residues. Losses at the gene ends were 0 bases for V and 5 bases for J; bases not matched to a gene: 7. Sequencing of TCR beta, carried out with a high-throughput approach, was applied to CD8+ and CD4+ T cells from the blood.

The sample consisted of CD8+ T cells from PBMCs. The source is a human donor with multiple sclerosis. The V and J genes are TRBV3-1 and TRBJ2-7, with 7 bases aligning to TRBD2. The CDR3 loop reads CASSQDWEGPNEQYF. Here the CDR3 DNA reads TGTGCCAGCAGCCAAGATTGGGAGGGCCCGAACGAGCAGTACTTC.